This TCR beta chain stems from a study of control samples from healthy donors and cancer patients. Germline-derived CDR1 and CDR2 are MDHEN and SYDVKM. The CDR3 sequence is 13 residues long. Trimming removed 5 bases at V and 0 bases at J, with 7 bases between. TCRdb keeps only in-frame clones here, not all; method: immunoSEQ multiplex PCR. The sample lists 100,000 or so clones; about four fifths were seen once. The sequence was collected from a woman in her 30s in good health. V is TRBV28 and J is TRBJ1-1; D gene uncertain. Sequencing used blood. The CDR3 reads CASSPYMNTEAFF. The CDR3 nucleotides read TGTGCCAGCAGTCCCTACATGAACACTGAAGCTTTCTTT.